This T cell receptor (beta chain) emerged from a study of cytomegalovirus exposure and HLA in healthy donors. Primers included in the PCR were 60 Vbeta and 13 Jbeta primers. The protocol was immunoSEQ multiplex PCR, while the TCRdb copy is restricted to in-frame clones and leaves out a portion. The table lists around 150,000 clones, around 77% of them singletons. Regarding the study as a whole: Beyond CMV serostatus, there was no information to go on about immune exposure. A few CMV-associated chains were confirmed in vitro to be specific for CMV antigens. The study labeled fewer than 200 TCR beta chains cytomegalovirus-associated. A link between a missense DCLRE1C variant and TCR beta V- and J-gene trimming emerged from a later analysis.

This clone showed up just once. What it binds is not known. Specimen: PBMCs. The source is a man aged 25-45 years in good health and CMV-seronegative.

DNA for the CDR3: TGTGCCAGCAGTTACTTCTCTAGCGGGAGCTACGAGCAGTACTTC. It encodes CASSYFSSGSYEQYF. The chain joins TRBV6-5 to TRBJ2-7, with 10 bases aligning to TRBD2. The V gene end was trimmed by 1 base and the J gene end by 3 bases; junction bases not matched to a gene: 3. There are 15 residues in the CDR3. Looked up from germline, CDR1 is MNHEY and CDR2 is SVGAGI.